This T cell receptor beta chain was sequenced during a study of blood T cell repertoires in COVID-19. Across the whole study: Spain, Italy and the United States supplied samples that represented acute and convalescent COVID-19. Sources were T cells, B-cell-depleted T cells, or PBMCs; the material itself was cDNA or gDNA.

The V end was cut by 0 bases, the J end by 4 bases, with 16 bases between. Germline-derived CDR1 and CDR2 are SGDLS and YYNGEE. This CDR3 contains 16 residues. The assay was immunoSEQ multiplex PCR, and TCRdb's table has in-frame clones only and misses some. Of roughly 300,000 clones in the sample, 75% to 90% were seen once. This clone was counted once. The sequence came from a woman aged 45-59 years who had recovered from COVID-19. Sample: PBMCs or T cells enriched from blood (not recorded which). The V call is TRBV9, the J call TRBJ1-2; D is perhaps TRBD1 (5 bases). CDR3 loop: CASSVGLQGLSYGYTF. CDR3 nucleotide sequence: TGTGCCAGCAGCGTAGGACTGCAGGGCCTAAGCTATGGCTACACCTTC.